The 21 T cell receptor beta chains reported below all come from one sample, sequenced in a study of shared clonotypes between healthy human individuals. Assay used: immunoSEQ multiplex PCR; TCRdb lists only in-frame clones, some missing. The sample has hundreds of thousands of clones; roughly 95% are singletons. The naive CD8 subset, CD45RO-negative cells positively selected for CCR7, excluded terminally differentiated effector memory CD45RA+ cells. The material sequenced was naive CD8+ T cells sorted from blood. Receptors originate from a woman in her twenties or thirties in good health.

J is TRBJ1-1 and V is TRBV27; 7 positions match TRBD1. V dropped 8 bases and J dropped 1; count of bases not matched to a gene: 7. The CDR3 length is 14 residues. Germline V gene data show CDR1 as MNHEY and CDR2 as SMNVEV (reference sequence). The chain's CDR3 is CASGAGGWNTEAFF. The CDR3 nucleotides are TGTGCCAGCGGGGCAGGGGGATGGAACACTGAAGCTTTCTTT.

This rearrangement joins TRBV27 to TRBJ2-7, with 8 bases matching TRBD2. The germline V gene encodes CDR1 MNHEY and CDR2 SMNVEV (reference sequence). V lost 5 bases and J lost 3; bases outside the gene matches: 12. This CDR3 comprises 16 residues. CDR3 sequence reads: CASSPSAGADYYEQYF. The CDR3 DNA sequence: TGTGCCAGCAGTCCCTCAGCGGGAGCGGACTACTACGAGCAGTACTTC.

This clone occurred a few times. Within the sample, other DNA sequences also encode this same CDR3. The V and J genes are TRBV2 and TRBJ2-7; D remains ambiguous. The germline CDR1 and CDR2 sequences are SNHLY and FYNNEI. This CDR3 is built from 11 residues. V was clipped by 5 bases and J by 0 bases, with 2 bases between them. CDR3 residues: CASSNSYEQYF. In nucleotides, the CDR3 is TGTGCCAGCAGTAACTCCTACGAGCAGTACTTC.

The chain has TRBV23-1 and TRBJ2-4, with 9 bases aligning to TRBD1. TRBV23-1 counts as an open reading frame of uncertain function. V lost 0 bases, J lost 1 base, and 16 bases stayed unmatched. The CDR3 length is 21 residues. In nucleotides, the CDR3 is TGCGCCAGCAGTCAATCGGGGGCACAGGGGGCGAAGGCCAAGGCCAAAAACATTCAGTACTTC. It codes for CASSQSGAQGAKAKAKNIQYF.

The chain uses TRBV6-1 and TRBJ2-3; 7 positions agree with TRBD1. The ends lost 7 bases at V and 1 base at J; junction bases unmatched: 5. Per germline, CDR1 MNHNS and CDR2 SASEGT. This CDR3 has 14 residues. The CDR3 loop is CASISGQGTDTQYF. The CDR3 DNA is TGTGCCAGCATATCAGGACAGGGCACAGATACGCAGTATTTT.

This chain joins TRBV28 and TRBJ1-2, with a weak D call TRBD1 (6 bases). CDR1 is MDHEN, CDR2 SYDVKM, per germline. This CDR3 spans 13 amino acids. The V and J ends lost 2 bases and 7 bases respectively, with 11 bases between them. In nucleotides, the CDR3 is TGTGCCAGCAGTTTAGGGGAAGGGGGTGGCTACACCTTC. This gives the protein CASSLGEGGGYTF.

In nucleotides, the CDR3 is TGTGCCAGCAGCTCGGACAGCCATGGGAATCAGCCCCAGCATTTT. Encoded protein: CASSSDSHGNQPQHF. The V gene is TRBV5-5, the J gene TRBJ1-5, with D possibly matching TRBD1 (6 bases). The CDR3 has 15 amino acids. V lost 3 bases, J lost 4 bases, and 14 bases lay in between. CDR1 is SGHKS, CDR2 YYEKEE, per germline (reference sequence).

The V call is TRBV10-3, the J call TRBJ2-7, with 12 bases fitting TRBD1. The CDR3 is 14 residues long. In germline, CDR1 is ENHRY, CDR2 SYGVKD. Trimming at V came to 6 bases and at J to 5 bases, leaving 5 bases not matched to a gene. The CDR3 region is CAIRPGQGAHEQYF. DNA for the CDR3: TGTGCCATCAGACCGGGACAGGGGGCCCACGAGCAGTACTTC.

This chain uses TRBV25-1 with TRBJ2-3; 10 positions agree with TRBD1. CDR3 size: 17 residues. From germline, CDR1 is MGHDK and CDR2 SYGVNS. After removal of 4 bases from V and 5 bases from J, the junction contained 12 bases not matched to a gene. The CDR3: CASSALPTGGSRDTQYF. The CDR3 DNA sequence: TGTGCCAGCAGTGCATTACCGACAGGGGGCTCTCGAGATACGCAGTATTTT.

The chain has TRBV6-1 and TRBJ2-2; D is uncertain. The germline V and J ends were trimmed by 4 bases and 4 bases, with 10 bases remaining between them. The germline V gene encodes CDR1 MNHNS and CDR2 SASEGT. The CDR3 totals 14 residues. The CDR3 is CASSARSLTGELFF. The CDR3 region has the DNA TGTGCCAGCAGTGCCCGGAGTCTCACCGGGGAGCTGTTTTTT.

The genes are TRBV27 and TRBJ1-3; D is unresolved. Trimming pared 6 bases from V and 0 bases from J, leaving 15 bases between. CDR3 length equals 16 residues. In germline, CDR1 is MNHEY, CDR2 SMNVEV (reference sequence). The CDR3 sequence is CASSPSVGDSGNTIYF. For the CDR3, the DNA is TGTGCCAGCAGCCCCTCCGTCGGGGACTCTGGAAACACCATATATTTT.

V is TRBV7-8 and J is TRBJ2-7, with 8 bases matching TRBD2. CDR1 is SGHVS, CDR2 FQNEAQ, per germline. The length of the CDR3 is 16 residues. The junction had 10 bases not matched to a gene; V was cut back by 3 bases and J by 3 bases. The chain's CDR3 is CASSLGEGGRFYEQYF. CDR3 in DNA: TGTGCCAGCAGCTTGGGAGAGGGCGGGAGGTTCTACGAGCAGTACTTC.

Comment on this clone: Additional DNA sequences in this sample encode the identical CDR3. J is TRBJ2-5 and V is TRBV5-4, with D hard to call. The V end was cut by 0 bases, the J end by 5 bases, with 8 bases between. In germline, CDR1 is SGHNT, CDR2 YYREEE (reference sequence). The CDR3 is 13 amino acids. CDR3 loop: CASSLEALETQYF. The CDR3, as DNA: TGTGCCAGCAGCTTGGAGGCGTTGGAGACCCAGTACTTC.

As regards this clone: The sample has other DNA sequences that encode this CDR3 too. The chain is built from TRBV27 and TRBJ2-7, with D maybe TRBD2 (6 bases). The CDR3 extends over 13 amino acids. V lost 3 bases to trimming and J lost 3 bases, with 9 bases between them. The germline gives CDR1 MNHEY, CDR2 SMNVEV (reference sequence). CDR3 nucleotide sequence: TGTGCCAGCAGTTTTGGGGGGAGCTACGAGCAGTACTTC. Amino acid sequence: CASSFGGSYEQYF.

The CDR3 DNA is TGTGCCACCAGCAGAGATAGAGGAGAACGCTACGAGCAGTACTTC. Amino acid sequence: CATSRDRGERYEQYF. The gene calls are TRBV15 and TRBJ2-7; D remains ambiguous. Between the trimmed V and J ends, which lost 0 bases and 3 bases, there was a span of 12 bases. Germline V gene sequence: CDR1 LNHNV, CDR2 YYDKDF (reference sequence). This CDR3 is 15 amino acids long.

There are a few counts of this clone. The chain couples TRBV5-1 to TRBJ2-7; D may be TRBD2 (7 bases). CDR3 length: 15 amino acids. V was pared by 1 base and J by 7 bases, with 18 bases between. Germline V CDR1 and CDR2: SGHRS, YFSETQ. CDR3: CASSLIRGALHEQYF. The CDR3 nucleotides are TGCGCCAGCAGCTTGATCCGGGGGGCGCTTCATGAGCAGTACTTC.

CDR3: CASSLLSQTDTQYF. The CDR3 DNA is TGTGCCAGCAGCTTACTGTCGCAGACAGATACGCAGTATTTT. The chain combines TRBV7-9 with TRBJ2-3, with unresolved D. The CDR3 extends over 14 amino acids. Germline V gene sequence: CDR1 SEHNR, CDR2 FQNEAQ (reference sequence). Trimming stripped 2 bases from V and 3 bases from J, with 9 bases between.

V usage is TRBV7-9 and J usage is TRBJ2-7, with 7 bases that match TRBD2. CDR1 is SEHNR, CDR2 FQNEAQ, per germline (reference sequence). Germline trimming cut 5 bases from V and 3 bases from J; bases unmatched to any gene: 4. This CDR3 is built from 13 residues. CDR3 amino acids: CASSPGLVYEQYF. CDR3 bases: TGTGCCAGCAGCCCAGGACTAGTCTACGAGCAGTACTTC.

This rearrangement joins TRBV5-6 to TRBJ2-1; D is possibly TRBD2 (6 bases). V lost 4 bases to trimming and J lost 4 bases, with 15 bases between them. Germline assignment: CDR1 SGHDT and CDR2 YYEEEE. This CDR3 region has 15 residues. CDR3 DNA sequence: TGTGCCAGCAGCACGAGCGGGTTGTTGTACAATGAGCAGTTCTTC. Its protein is CASSTSGLLYNEQFF.

The CDR3 nucleotides are TGTGCCAGCAGTTGGGGGAGTAACTACGAGCAGTACTTC. Translation: CASSWGSNYEQYF. The chain links TRBV27 to TRBJ2-7, with D perhaps matching TRBD1 or TRBD2 (5 bases each). This CDR3 has 13 amino acids. The V and J ends lost 4 bases and 3 bases respectively, with 10 bases between them. CDR1 and CDR2 (germline): MNHEY, SMNVEV (reference sequence).

The rearrangement links TRBV19 to TRBJ2-1, with D possibly matching TRBD2 (6 bases). This CDR3 has 11 amino acids. The germline V and J ends were trimmed by 7 bases and 7 bases, with 8 bases remaining between them. The germline CDR1 and CDR2 sequences are LNHDA and SQIVND (reference sequence). CDR3 sequence: CASNGGNEQFF. DNA for the CDR3: TGTGCCAGTAACGGGGGAAATGAGCAGTTCTTC.